Shown below are 3 T cell receptor beta chains from a single sample sequenced in a study of neurological immune-mediated disorders. TCRdb redid the calling of the 5' RACE reads with MiXCR, one entry per CDR3 protein. In the table there are some 48,000 distinct CDR3 sequences, just under 6% of which are singletons. Sample: CD4+ T cells from blood. The receptors were gathered from a woman in her late teens or twenties with multiple sclerosis.

The table lists this clonotype with a few counts. The chain carries TRBV18 and TRBJ1-1, with D possibly being TRBD1 (5 bases). CDR1 KGHSH and CDR2 LQKENI come from the germline V gene. The CDR3 is 13 amino acids. V lost 3 bases, J lost 4 bases, and 9 bases lay in between. The CDR3 reads CASSPREGTEAFF. The CDR3, as DNA: TGTGCCAGCTCACCCAGGGAGGGCACTGAAGCTTTCTTT.

This clonotype was seen repeatedly, ten times or more. V gene TRBV7-8 combines with J gene TRBJ1-1; possible D gene TRBD1, 5 bases. Trimming shortened V by 4 bases and J by 1 base, and 13 bases separated the two germline ends. CDR1 and CDR2 from the germline V gene are SGHVS and FQNEAQ. The CDR3 spans 15 residues. CDR3 residues: CASSSGGGGNTEAFF. As DNA, the CDR3 is TGTGCCAGCAGCTCCGGGGGTGGGGGGAACACTGAAGCTTTCTTT.

Many counts were recorded for this clonotype. This chain connects TRBV24-1 to TRBJ2-1; 10 nucleotides line up with TRBD2. The length of the CDR3 is 16 residues. Germline V CDR1 and CDR2: KGHDR, SFDVKD. V shed 5 bases, J shed 5 bases, and the junction held 8 bases outside the gene matches. The CDR3: CATSGITSGAHNEQFF. CDR3 nucleotides: TGTGCCACCAGTGGTATCACTAGCGGGGCCCACAATGAGCAGTTCTTC.